What follows are 6 T cell receptor beta chains derived from one specimen sequenced in a study of T cells in Graves' hyperthyroidism and ophthalmopathy. It was RNA transcripts that yielded the amplified TCR beta CDR3 regions. The HTBI primer set served for first-round RT-PCR of the TCR CDR3. Each CDR3 protein gets one entry after TCRdb re-called the multiplex PCR reads with MiXCR. The repertoire holds around 600,000 distinct CDR3 sequences, with roughly 15% as singletons. Source material: blood. Every receptor here comes from a woman between 50 and 59 years old with Graves' ophthalmopathy.

This clonotype was counted ten times or more. The chain employs TRBV18 and TRBJ1-5, with TRBD1 as a possible D gene (5 bases). The CDR3 covers 14 residues. Trimming left V 2 bases short and J 5 bases short, with 10 bases between. CDR1 is KGHSH and CDR2 is LQKENI in the germline V gene. The CDR3 nucleotides read TGTGCCAGCTCACCAGGGGGGGAGGATCAGCCCCAGCATTTT. Its protein is CASSPGGEDQPQHF.

This chain links TRBV7-2 with TRBJ2-2; 9 bases are a match to TRBD2. The CDR3 is made up of 17 amino acids. The germline gives CDR1 SGHTA, CDR2 FQGNSA. J was trimmed by 6 bases and V by 0 bases; bases with no gene match: 8. The CDR3 DNA sequence: TGTGCCAGCAGCTTAGCGAGGGGGGGCGGGAGGGCCGGGGAGCTGTTTTTT. Amino acid sequence: CASSLARGGGRAGELFF.

This clonotype occurred a few times. The chain couples TRBV14 to TRBJ2-7, with D unclear. The germline V gene has CDR1 SGHDN and CDR2 FVKESK. The ends were cut back, 4 bases at V and 3 bases at J, with 16 bases in the middle. CDR3 length: 15 amino acids. This CDR3 reads CASSPGPRTNYEQYF. The CDR3, as DNA: TGTGCCAGCAGCCCTGGACCCAGAACCAACTACGAGCAGTACTTC.

The chain carries TRBV29-1 and TRBJ2-7, with D possibly TRBD1 on 6 matching bases. V was clipped by 4 bases and J by 1 base, with 14 bases between them. Germline CDR1 is SQVTM and CDR2 is ANQGSEA. This CDR3 is 14 amino acids long. The CDR3 DNA reads TGCAGCGTTGGGAACAGGGATATTTCCTACGAGCAGTACTTC. This sequence encodes CSVGNRDISYEQYF.

The chain has TRBV24-1 and TRBJ2-1; D is ambiguous. This CDR3 comprises 13 residues. The germline gives CDR1 KGHDR, CDR2 SFDVKD. The germline V and J ends were trimmed by 5 bases and 8 bases, with 12 bases remaining between them. The CDR3 reads CATSALVWDEQFF. The CDR3 DNA sequence: TGTGCCACCAGTGCCCTAGTGTGGGATGAGCAGTTCTTC.

A remark on this clonotype: A read error may explain this, as a much larger clone is one base away. This chain joins TRBV12-3 or TRBV12-4 and TRBJ1-2; 9 bases align to TRBD1. The CDR3 extends over 13 amino acids. Trimming took 5 bases from V and 3 from J; bases not matched to a gene: 1. The CDR3 spells CASSTGGDYGYTF. The CDR3 DNA reads as TGTGCCAGCAGTACAGGGGGCGACTATGGCTACACCTTC.